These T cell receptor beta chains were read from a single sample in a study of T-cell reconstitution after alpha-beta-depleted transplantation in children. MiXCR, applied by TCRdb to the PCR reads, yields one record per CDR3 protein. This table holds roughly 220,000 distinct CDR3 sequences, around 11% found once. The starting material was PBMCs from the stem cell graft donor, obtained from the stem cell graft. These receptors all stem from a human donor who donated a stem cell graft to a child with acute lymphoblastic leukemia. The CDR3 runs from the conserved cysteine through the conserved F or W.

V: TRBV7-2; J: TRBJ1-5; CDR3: CASSLGDRINQPQHF
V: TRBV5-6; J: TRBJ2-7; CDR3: CASSFTGQGFGEQYF
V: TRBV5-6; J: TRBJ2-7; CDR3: CASSLLLSRYEQYF
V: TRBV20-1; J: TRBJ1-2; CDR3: CSAGNKGNGRGSYGYTF
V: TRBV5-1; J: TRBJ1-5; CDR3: CASSLGIRKNQPQHF
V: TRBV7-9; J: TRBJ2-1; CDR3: CASSLPGLAKLYNEQFF
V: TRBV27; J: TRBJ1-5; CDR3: CASSLGGWGQPQHF
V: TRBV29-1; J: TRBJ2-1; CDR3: CSVSKGDFGNEQFF
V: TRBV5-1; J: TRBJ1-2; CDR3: CASSLTAGGIGYTF
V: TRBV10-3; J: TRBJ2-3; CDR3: CAINRPTSGGTDTQYF
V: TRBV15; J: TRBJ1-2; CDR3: CATRPSGGDYGYTF
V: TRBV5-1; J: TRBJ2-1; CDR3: CASSLQSGESYNEQFF
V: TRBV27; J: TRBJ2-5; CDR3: CASSVTSGVETQYF
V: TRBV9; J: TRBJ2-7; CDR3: CASSGDSQEQYF
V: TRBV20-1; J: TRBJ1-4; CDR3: CSARQGGGRTNEKLFF
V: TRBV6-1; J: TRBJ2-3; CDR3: CASSGQGGAATQYF
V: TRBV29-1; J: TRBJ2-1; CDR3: CSVEGLAGDNEQFF
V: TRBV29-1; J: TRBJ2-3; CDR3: CSGGRAETEGYF
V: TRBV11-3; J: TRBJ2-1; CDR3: CASSQGLADPNEQFF
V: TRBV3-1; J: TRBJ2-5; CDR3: CASTQDPIGREGRETQYF
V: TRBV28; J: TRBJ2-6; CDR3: CASSGYRSGANGLTF
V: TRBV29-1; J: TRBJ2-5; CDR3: CSVEDEEGWREETQYF
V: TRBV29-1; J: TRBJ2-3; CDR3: CSVEAGPLQGRGGTDTQYF
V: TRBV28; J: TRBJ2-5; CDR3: CASSVPGQLQETQYF
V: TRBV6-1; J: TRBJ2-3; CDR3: CASSDRSTDTQYF
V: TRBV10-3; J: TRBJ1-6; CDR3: CAVGVGTSPLHF
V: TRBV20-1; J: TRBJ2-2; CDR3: CSARARDRGNLNTGELFF
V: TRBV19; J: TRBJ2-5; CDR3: CASSTRYRSAQAEQETQYF
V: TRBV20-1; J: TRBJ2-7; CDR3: CSARDAGGPYEQYF
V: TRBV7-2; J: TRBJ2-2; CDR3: CASSVPRDRGNTGELFF
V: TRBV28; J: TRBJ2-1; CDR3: CASSRSLTGLNEQFF
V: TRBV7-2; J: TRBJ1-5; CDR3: CASSLAGPNQPQHF
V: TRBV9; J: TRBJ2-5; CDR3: CASSAIGRTQYF